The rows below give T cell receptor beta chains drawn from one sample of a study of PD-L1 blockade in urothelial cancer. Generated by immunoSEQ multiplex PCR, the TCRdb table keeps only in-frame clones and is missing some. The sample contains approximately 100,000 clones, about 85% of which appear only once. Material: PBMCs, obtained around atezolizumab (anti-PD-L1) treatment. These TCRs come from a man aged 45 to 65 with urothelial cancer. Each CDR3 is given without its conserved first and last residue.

ASSTRTSGVYNEQF	TRBV18	TRBJ2-1
ASSLGPAGGPDTQY	TRBV11-2	TRBJ2-3
ASSIVAGGEKLF	TRBV19	TRBJ1-4
ASSIDHRGTEAF	TRBV19	TRBJ1-1
ASSVIAVSTDTQY	TRBV2	TRBJ2-3
ASSTQRGTYGYT	TRBV28	TRBJ1-2
ASSSGGTGFPYEQY	TRBV5-1	TRBJ2-7
AISVSGRDNEQF	TRBV10-3	TRBJ2-1
ASSPTSSGRAGEQF	TRBV4-2	TRBJ2-1
ASSLVSGVTEAF	TRBV7-9	TRBJ1-1
ASRPGLAGLNTGELF	TRBV5-1	TRBJ2-2
ASSSTSGIYHEQF	TRBV5-4	TRBJ2-1
ASSARTELNTEAF	TRBV7-3	TRBJ1-1
ASSLFGRGNLGNQPQH	TRBV28	TRBJ1-5
ASSPSGRLSYEQY	TRBV5-5	TRBJ2-7
ASSLDPGLQTGELF	TRBV5-4	TRBJ2-2
ASSPPTGLGEKLF	TRBV28	TRBJ1-4
ASSDTGTEAF	TRBV5-1	TRBJ1-1
ASSGPGPGGQPQH	TRBV5-6	TRBJ1-5
ASSPRLAGHYEQY	TRBV28	TRBJ2-7
ASRDSGGAKNIQY	TRBV6-1	TRBJ2-4
ASSGPTGKNSPLH	TRBV6-1	TRBJ1-6
ASSFSSGVGEELF	TRBV5-1	TRBJ2-2
ASSQGPGVNEKLF	TRBV4-1	TRBJ1-4
ASSDSGVEGYT	TRBV25-1	TRBJ1-2
ASSFVQGNTGELF	TRBV11-3	TRBJ2-2
ASTQEGRGEQF	TRBV2	TRBJ2-1
ASSPPRGQETQY	TRBV18	TRBJ2-5
ASSSRTGNYGYT	TRBV19	TRBJ1-2
ASSPSRGWNSPLH	TRBV18	TRBJ1-6
ASSVHISTGANTEAF	TRBV25-1	TRBJ1-1
ASSLVAGGLPGELF	TRBV28	TRBJ2-2
ASSKARGAPKV	TRBV7-7	TRBJ2-1
ASSLTGGVAGNTIY	TRBV28	TRBJ1-3
ASSYAGTGAQY	TRBV6-5	TRBJ2-5
ASSLAGGLNEQF	TRBV5-1	TRBJ2-1
ASRDRTGVNEQF	TRBV2	TRBJ2-1
ASTRGQAYYGYT	TRBV19	TRBJ1-2
ASSPKREVSYEQY	TRBV5-4	TRBJ2-7
AIAVGTQAGNEQF	TRBV10-3	TRBJ2-1
AWSDWTGLGGGSNQPQH	TRBV30	TRBJ1-5
ASSIPSAGAKEQY	TRBV19	TRBJ2-7
ASSQGTGMNTEAF	TRBV18	TRBJ1-1
ASRFWDREATEAF	TRBV6-6	TRBJ1-1
ALERVPRGTQY	TRBV30	TRBJ2-5
ASSPGLAGTAYEQY	TRBV6-6	TRBJ2-7
ASSLLRPDGHTEAF	TRBV28	TRBJ1-1
AWSVRGLNTEAF	TRBV30	TRBJ1-1
ASRVRGELF	TRBV28	TRBJ2-2
ASSRQGAGYGYT	TRBV2	TRBJ1-2
ASRPISGTYEQY	TRBV27	TRBJ2-7
ASSDTSGRAWDTQY	TRBV7-9	TRBJ2-3
ASSTAGVNTEAF	TRBV7-9	TRBJ1-1
ASSLAGGRAREQF	TRBV7-9	TRBJ2-1
ASSVTSGRLNEQF	TRBV7-9	TRBJ2-1
ALRQGNSNQPQH	TRBV30	TRBJ1-5
ASSSTGVTGNTIY	TRBV6-6	TRBJ1-3
ASSKSGGSAGELF	TRBV7-8	TRBJ2-2
AWVRSDRESYGYT	TRBV30	TRBJ1-2
ASSPAMGQGVNTEAF	TRBV19	TRBJ1-1